Below are 29 T cell receptor beta chains sequenced from a single sample in a study of control samples from healthy donors and cancer patients. This table comes from immunoSEQ multiplex PCR, and its TCRdb copy is limited to in-frame clones, with some not included. The repertoire has some 410,000 clones, roughly 90% of them found once; the top ten carry about 6.3%. The sample comprised PBMCs. These receptors all come from a man aged 40-49 years with head and neck cancer.

The gene calls are TRBV30 and TRBJ2-1, with 11 bases that match TRBD2. The CDR3 length is 16 residues. Germline CDR1 reads GTSNPN; CDR2 reads SVGIG (reference sequence). The V segment lost 2 bases and the J segment 3 bases; nucleotides outside the gene matches: 6. The CDR3 sequence: CAWSRGLAGLYNEQFF. In nucleotides, the CDR3 is TGTGCCTGGAGTCGCGGACTAGCGGGCCTCTACAATGAGCAGTTCTTC.

The CDR3 DNA reads TGTGCCAGTAGTACCAGAGGGAGCGGGCGAGAGACCCAGTACTTC. Its translation: CASSTRGSGRETQYF. The rearrangement uses TRBV19 and TRBJ2-5, with D tentatively TRBD2 (6 bases). The V gene's germline CDR1 is LNHDA and CDR2 SQIVND (reference sequence). This CDR3 comprises 15 residues. The V end lost 4 bases, the J end lost 4 bases, and 16 bases lay between the germline ends.

This chain joins TRBV5-5 and TRBJ1-5; D ambiguous. This CDR3 has 14 residues. V dropped 2 bases and J dropped 8 bases, with 14 bases sitting between them. The germline gives CDR1 SGHKS, CDR2 YYEKEE (reference sequence). CDR3: CASSFQDSIEPQHF. The CDR3 DNA sequence: TGTGCCAGCAGCTTCCAAGATAGTATCGAGCCCCAGCATTTT. The entire variable domain, with the rest obtained from reference TRBV5-5 and TRBJ1-5, is as follows: DAGVTQSPTHLIKTRGQQVTLRCSPISGHKSVSWYQQVLGQGPQFIFQYYEKEERGRGNFPDRFSARQFPNYSSELNVNALLLGDSALYLCASSFQDSIEPQHFGDGTRLSIL.

This clone is a singleton in its sample. J is TRBJ2-2 and V is TRBV7-3; TRBD2 is a possible D gene (5 bases). CDR1 is SGHTA and CDR2 is FQGTGA in the germline V gene. Trimming removed 5 bases from V and 0 bases from J, with 10 bases in between. This CDR3 is built from 15 residues. CDR3 region: CASSPGFPNTGELFF. DNA for the CDR3: TGTGCCAGCAGCCCGGGATTTCCGAACACCGGGGAGCTGTTTTTT.

J is TRBJ1-2 and V is TRBV6-5; D unclear. The germline gives CDR1 MNHEY, CDR2 SVGAGI. CDR3 length: 13 amino acids. With 7 bases removed from V and 0 bases from J, the gap between germline ends came to 9 bases. The CDR3 region is CASNISTNYGYTF. CDR3 sequence (DNA): TGTGCCAGCAATATCTCGACTAACTATGGCTACACCTTC.

The CDR3 region has the DNA TGTGCCAGCAGCAAAGAAAGGCAGGGGGCTTGTCTCGAGCAGTACTTC. The encoded protein is CASSKERQGACLEQYF. This chain joins TRBV21-1 and TRBJ2-7; TRBD1, the table's D call, lacks a check against the DNA. TRBV21-1 is given as a pseudogene. The CDR3 extends over 16 amino acids.

This clone was detected a few times. The J gene is TRBJ2-3, the V gene TRBV27; the D gene could be TRBD1 or TRBD2 (5 bases each). The CDR3 is 16 residues long. Germline V gene lookup returns CDR1 MNHEY and CDR2 SMNVEV (reference sequence). Trimming removed 5 bases from V and 5 bases from J, with 20 bases in between. As DNA, the CDR3 is TGTGCCAGCAGTCTGACCGGGATCCAGGGTAGAGATACGCAGTATTTT. This translates into CASSLTGIQGRDTQYF.

Of note for this clone: Other DNA sequences from this sample encode an identical CDR3 as well. V and J are TRBV6-5 and TRBJ1-5; D is unclear. Germline assignment: CDR1 MNHEY and CDR2 SVGAGI. V dropped 2 bases and J dropped 3 bases, with 8 bases sitting between them. This CDR3 has 14 amino acids. The CDR3 loop is CASSYSGINQPQHF. The CDR3 coding sequence is TGTGCCAGCAGTTACAGCGGGATCAATCAGCCCCAGCATTTT.

This sequence joins TRBV27 and TRBJ2-3, with 9 bases matching TRBD2. The ends lost 5 bases at V and 6 bases at J; junction bases unmatched: 6. The CDR3 spans 14 residues. The germline V gene encodes CDR1 MNHEY and CDR2 SMNVEV (reference sequence). The CDR3 loop reads CASSLGLAGDTQYF. The CDR3 coding sequence is TGTGCCAGCAGTCTCGGCCTAGCGGGGGATACGCAGTATTTT.

The V and J genes are TRBV19 and TRBJ2-5, with D possibly called TRBD1 or TRBD2 (5 bases each). V was cut by 3 bases and J by 2 bases, with 10 bases left in between. CDR1 and CDR2 (germline): LNHDA, SQIVND (reference sequence). This CDR3 is 14 amino acids long. The CDR3 sequence: CASSIRDGQETQYF. The CDR3 region has the DNA TGTGCCAGTAGTATCCGGGACGGACAAGAGACCCAGTACTTC.

This rearrangement joins TRBV19 to TRBJ2-2, with D uncertain. Germline V lookup: CDR1 LNHDA, CDR2 SQIVND (reference sequence). V lost 5 bases and J lost 6, with 19 bases in between. The CDR3 runs to 16 residues. The CDR3 sequence is CASSFQALRIAGELFF. CDR3 nucleotides: TGTGCCAGTAGTTTCCAGGCCCTTAGGATCGCCGGGGAGCTGTTTTTT.

V and J are TRBV5-1 and TRBJ1-6; 7 nucleotides match TRBD1. The CDR3 is 16 residues long. V shed 2 bases and J 4 bases; nucleotides not matched to a gene: 6. Germline CDR1 reads SGHRS; CDR2 reads YFSETQ. CDR3 bases: TGCGCCAGCAGCTTTACAGGGGTCCAATATAATTCACCCCTCCACTTT. Encoded protein: CASSFTGVQYNSPLHF.

The chain has TRBV5-6 and TRBJ2-5; D assignment may be TRBD1 or TRBD2 (6 bases each). This CDR3 spans 13 amino acids. CDR1 is SGHDT and CDR2 is YYEEEE in the germline V gene. Trimming removed 3 bases from V and 4 bases from J, with 10 bases in between. This CDR3 reads CASSWGAGETQYF. The CDR3 DNA follows: TGTGCCAGCAGCTGGGGGGCAGGAGAGACCCAGTACTTC.

This rearrangement joins TRBV5-4 to TRBJ1-3; TRBD1 matches at 7 bases. The CDR3 spans 14 residues. Germline trimming cut 5 bases from V and 1 base from J; bases unmatched to any gene: 3. CDR1 and CDR2 from the germline V gene are SGHNT and YYREEE (reference sequence). In DNA, the CDR3 is TGTGCCAGCAGTCGACAGGGTTCTGGAAACACCATATATTTT. As protein: CASSRQGSGNTIYF.

To note about this clone: The junction departs from the called germline gene at one end, perhaps through a read error. V and J are TRBV6-4 and TRBJ1-1; no firm D call. CDR1 and CDR2 (germline): MRHNA, SNTAGT. The length of the CDR3 is 13 residues. CDR3 amino acids: CASSDHLNAEAFF. CDR3 nucleotides: TGTGCCAGCAGTGACCATTTGAACGCTGAAGCTTTCTTT.

The chain couples TRBV2 to TRBJ1-6; 8 bases map to TRBD1. The CDR3 runs to 18 residues. With V trimmed by 1 base and J by 0 bases, 5 bases remained unmatched. Germline CDR1 reads SNHLY; CDR2 reads FYNNEI. In nucleotides, the CDR3 is TGTGCCAGCAGTGAAGGGGGACAGGAGAGCTCCTATAATTCACCCCTCCACTTT. Translating gives CASSEGGQESSYNSPLHF.

The chain recombines TRBV14 with TRBJ1-6; 8 bases are a match to TRBD1. The CDR3 is 16 amino acids. Germline V gene data show CDR1 as SGHDN and CDR2 as FVKESK. Trimming removed 0 bases from V and 10 bases from J; junction bases left unmatched: 8. The CDR3 is CASSQDMDRAGSPLHF. DNA for the CDR3: TGTGCCAGCAGCCAAGATATGGACAGGGCAGGGTCACCCCTCCACTTT.

The CDR3 protein is CASSPNRLAVQSQETQYF. The CDR3 region has the DNA TGTGCCAGCAGCCCTAACCGACTAGCTGTTCAGTCCCAAGAGACCCAGTACTTC. The chain joins TRBV11-2 to TRBJ2-5; 7 nucleotides agree with TRBD2. CDR1 and CDR2 (germline): SGHAT, FQNNGV. This CDR3 is built from 18 residues. J lost 1 base, V lost 5 bases, and 16 bases had no gene match.

CDR3 amino acids: CASKSGGSGEQFF. As DNA, the CDR3 is TGTGCCAGCAAATCAGGGGGCTCAGGTGAGCAGTTCTTC. The chain couples TRBV5-6 to TRBJ2-1, with 8 nucleotides matching TRBD1. V shed 6 bases and J 9 bases; nucleotides not matched to a gene: 8. The CDR3 contains 13 residues. The V gene's germline CDR1 is SGHDT and CDR2 YYEEEE.

The chain links TRBV3-1 (or the pseudogene TRBV3-2) to TRBJ1-2; D is undetermined. V gave up 4 bases and J gave up 8 bases, with 8 bases separating them. The CDR3 extends over 11 amino acids. Per germline, CDR1 LGHDT and CDR2 YNNKEL (reference sequence). CDR3 nucleotides: TGTGCCAGCAGCCTAATGGGGGGCTACACCTTC. Translated: CASSLMGGYTF.

V usage is TRBV28 and J usage is TRBJ1-2, with 9 bases matching TRBD1. Germline trimming cut 6 bases from V and 3 bases from J; bases unmatched to any gene: 8. Germline lookup yields CDR1 MDHEN and CDR2 SYDVKM. The CDR3 spans 15 residues. The CDR3 is CASRGGTGRDYGYTF. The CDR3, as DNA: TGTGCCAGCAGGGGCGGGACAGGGAGGGACTATGGCTACACCTTC.

V gene TRBV29-1 combines with J gene TRBJ2-5, with D tentatively TRBD2 (5 bases). This CDR3 contains 15 residues. Trimming took off 6 bases at V and 4 bases at J, with 21 bases between the two ends. Germline V gives CDR1 SQVTM, CDR2 ANQGSEA. CDR3 nucleotides: TGCAGCGTCGCGACCATTCGCGGACTTATAGAGACCCAGTACTTC. As protein: CSVATIRGLIETQYF.

The chain couples TRBV7-2 to TRBJ2-3; TRBD1 agrees at 7 bases. Germline-derived CDR1 and CDR2 are SGHTA and FQGNSA. The CDR3 has 13 amino acids. V lost 5 bases to trimming and J lost 6 bases; unmatched junction nucleotides: 5. The CDR3 coding sequence is TGTGCCAGCAGCCCGATAGGGGGCGATACGCAGTATTTT. Encoded protein: CASSPIGGDTQYF.

V usage is TRBV11-2 and J usage is TRBJ1-2, with D maybe TRBD1 (6 bases). The V end was cut by 11 bases, the J end by 0 bases, with 16 bases between. The CDR3 has 14 amino acids. CDR1 SGHAT and CDR2 FQNNGV come from the germline V gene. The CDR3 DNA reads as TGTGCCTCTGGACGACAGGAGCCTAACTATGGCTACACCTTC. It encodes CASGRQEPNYGYTF.

This clone was observed once. The V gene is TRBV19, the J gene TRBJ1-1, with a weak D call TRBD1 (5 bases). The CDR3 extends over 13 amino acids. Between the trimmed V and J ends, which lost 4 bases and 4 bases, there was a span of 10 bases. Germline-derived CDR1 and CDR2 are LNHDA and SQIVND (reference sequence). CDR3 protein: CASSTPGGTEAFF. The DNA for the CDR3 is TGTGCCAGTAGTACCCCCGGGGGCACTGAAGCTTTCTTT.

V and J are TRBV18 and TRBJ2-7; 7 bases match TRBD1. V gave up 4 bases and J gave up 1 base; unmatched junction bases: 7. Germline-derived CDR1 and CDR2 are KGHSH and LQKENI. There are 15 residues in the CDR3. CDR3 in amino acids: CASSHPQGLSYEQYF. DNA of the CDR3: TGTGCCAGCTCACATCCACAGGGGTTGTCCTACGAGCAGTACTTC.

The chain couples TRBV12-3 or TRBV12-4 to TRBJ1-5; D is ambiguous. The CDR3 is 13 residues long. Trimming took off 2 bases at V and 5 bases at J, with 7 bases between the two ends. This CDR3 is CASSLRSDQPQHF. The CDR3 DNA is TGTGCCAGCAGTTTAAGGAGTGATCAGCCCCAGCATTTT.

V is TRBV7-3 and J is TRBJ1-1; D may be TRBD1 (5 bases). The CDR3 contains 14 residues. Looked up from germline, CDR1 is SGHTA and CDR2 is FQGTGA. Trimming took 5 bases from V and 1 from J, leaving 11 bases between them. The chain's CDR3 is CASSQTEKNTEAFF. The CDR3 nucleotides read TGTGCCAGCAGCCAGACAGAGAAGAACACTGAAGCTTTCTTT.

V gene TRBV4-3 combines with J gene TRBJ2-7; D may be TRBD2 (5 bases). Trimming pared 1 base from V and 0 bases from J, leaving 16 bases between. This CDR3 has 17 residues. From germline, CDR1 is LGHNA and CDR2 YSLEER. CDR3 bases: TGCGCCAGCAGCCAAGGGTCATACGTCGGGGTCTCCTACGAGCAGTACTTC. It encodes CASSQGSYVGVSYEQYF.